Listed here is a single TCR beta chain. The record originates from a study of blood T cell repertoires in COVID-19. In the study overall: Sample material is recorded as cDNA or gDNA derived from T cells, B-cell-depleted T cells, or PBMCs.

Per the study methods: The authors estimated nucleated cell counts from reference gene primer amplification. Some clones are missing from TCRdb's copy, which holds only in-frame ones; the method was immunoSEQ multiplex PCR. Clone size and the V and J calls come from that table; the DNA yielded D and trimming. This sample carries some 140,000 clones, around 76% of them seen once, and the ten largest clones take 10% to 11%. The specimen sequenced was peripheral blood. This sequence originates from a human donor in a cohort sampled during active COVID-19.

The CDR3 is CASKTGGYGYTF. The CDR3 nucleotides are TGCGCCAGCAAGACAGGGGGCTATGGCTACACCTTC. The chain employs TRBV5-1 and TRBJ1-2, with TRBD1 matching 9 bases. Per germline, CDR1 SGHRS and CDR2 YFSETQ. The CDR3 sequence is 12 residues long. Trimming removed 6 bases from V and 4 bases from J; junction bases left unmatched: 1.